Listed here are 18 T cell receptor beta chains from one sample, sequenced in a study of T cells in localized non-small cell lung cancer. The method was immunoSEQ multiplex PCR; TCRdb's version includes in-frame clones alone and lacks a portion of them. The table has 1,500 or so clones, 25% to 40% seen once. The specimen comprised normal lung tissue next to the tumor, sampled before any cancer treatment. The receptors were gathered from a male donor aged 60 or over with stage II squamous cell lung carcinoma.

This chain joins TRBV6-7 and TRBJ1-2, with a weak D call TRBD1 (5 bases). TRBV6-7 falls under the ORF class, with uncertain function. Between the trimmed V and J ends, which lost 2 bases and 2 bases, there was a span of 12 bases. This CDR3 region has 15 residues. The CDR3 nucleotides are TGTGCCAGCAGTTACCTTCAGGGAAGGAACTATGGCTACACCTTC. Protein sequence: CASSYLQGRNYGYTF.

This clone is deemed hyperexpanded. The gene calls are TRBV19 and TRBJ2-7; TRBD2 agrees at 13 bases. The V and J ends lost 3 bases and 7 bases, in that order; junction bases with no gene match: 6. Germline-derived CDR1 and CDR2 are LNHDA and SQIVND (reference sequence). The CDR3 sequence is 15 residues long. The CDR3 is CASSMSGLAGSEQYF. The DNA of the CDR3 is TGTGCCAGTAGTATGTCGGGACTAGCGGGAAGTGAGCAGTACTTC.

This clone was observed a handful of times. The chain combines TRBV11-3 with TRBJ2-3, with TRBD2 matching 15 bases. CDR3 size: 16 residues. Germline trimming cut 4 bases from V and 7 bases from J; bases unmatched to any gene: 6. Germline V lookup: CDR1 SGHNT, CDR2 YENEEA. CDR3 residues: CASSSGLAGGRNTQYF. The CDR3 DNA reads TGTGCCAGCAGCTCTGGACTAGCGGGAGGGCGAAATACGCAGTATTTT.

A remark on this clone: The junction differs from germline at one of its ends, possibly a read error. This CDR3 reads CASSPRASHEQYF. DNA of the CDR3: TGTGCCAGCTCACCCAGGGCCTCCCACGAGCAGTACTTC. The gene calls are TRBV18 and TRBJ2-7; weak D call: TRBD1 (5 bases). Germline V gene lookup returns CDR1 KGHSH and CDR2 LQKENI. The CDR3 has 13 residues.

By frequency in the sample, this clone is medium-sized. This chain links TRBV12-5 with TRBJ1-5; D is undetermined. CDR1 and CDR2 from the germline V gene are LGHNT and FRNRAP. This CDR3 comprises 12 residues. CDR3 sequence reads: CASTRGNQPQHF. The DNA of the CDR3 is TGTGCCAGCACTCGCGGCAATCAGCCCCAGCATTTT.

The chain uses TRBV11-3 and TRBJ2-7, with 7 bases that match TRBD2. The CDR3 runs to 15 residues. Germline V gives CDR1 SGHNT, CDR2 YENEEA. With 5 bases clipped from V and 4 bases from J, the junction kept 11 bases outside the gene matches. This chain's CDR3 is CASSVGAGRMYEQYF. For the CDR3, the DNA is TGTGCCAGCAGCGTCGGAGCGGGAAGGATGTACGAGCAGTACTTC.

This clone was picked up a small number of times. This chain joins TRBV4-1 and TRBJ1-3; a possible D gene is TRBD1 (5 bases). Germline-derived CDR1 and CDR2 are MGHRA and YSYEKL. The V end lost 4 bases, the J end lost 2 bases, and 6 bases lay between the germline ends. The CDR3 has 13 residues. DNA of the CDR3: TGCGCCAGCAGCCTGGGGGCTGGAAACACCATATATTTT. Translating it yields CASSLGAGNTIYF.

The gene calls are TRBV28 and TRBJ1-5; D is ambiguous. Trimming took 4 bases from V and 5 from J, leaving 12 bases between them. Germline CDR1 is MDHEN and CDR2 is SYDVKM. This CDR3 is built from 14 residues. This CDR3 reads CASSSSGGHQPQHF. CDR3 in DNA: TGTGCCAGCAGTTCGAGCGGCGGGCATCAGCCCCAGCATTTT.

V usage is TRBV19 and J usage is TRBJ2-7, with 7 bases lining up with TRBD2. CDR3 length: 14 residues. Looked up from germline, CDR1 is LNHDA and CDR2 is SQIVND (reference sequence). The V segment lost 3 bases and the J segment 2 bases; nucleotides outside the gene matches: 4. The CDR3 nucleotides read TGTGCCAGTAGTATGGGAGGGTCCGCCTACGAGCAGTACTTC. It translates to CASSMGGSAYEQYF.

J is TRBJ2-7 and V is TRBV28; D is ambiguous. The CDR3 contains 15 residues. V was cut by 4 bases and J by 0 bases, with 13 bases left in between. The germline CDR1 and CDR2 sequences are MDHEN and SYDVKM. The CDR3 DNA is TGTGCCAGCAGTTCCCCAACGAGGCCCTCCTACGAGCAGTACTTC. The encoded protein is CASSSPTRPSYEQYF.

In its sample, this clone ranks as medium-sized. This chain links TRBV11-3 with TRBJ2-7; 8 positions match TRBD2. Germline V gene lookup returns CDR1 SGHNT and CDR2 YENEEA. The CDR3 contains 14 residues. After removal of 3 bases from V and 5 bases from J, the junction contained 6 bases not matched to a gene. CDR3 loop: CASSLGLDLDEQYF. CDR3 DNA sequence: TGTGCCAGCAGCTTGGGACTAGATCTAGACGAGCAGTACTTC.

The chain combines TRBV9 with TRBJ2-5; D may be TRBD2 (6 bases). CDR3 size: 14 residues. V was trimmed by 0 bases and J by 5 bases, leaving 11 bases between them. Germline V CDR1 and CDR2: SGDLS, YYNGEE. The CDR3: CASSVGGGPETQYF. The CDR3 nucleotides read TGTGCCAGCAGCGTAGGAGGAGGGCCCGAGACCCAGTACTTC.

The chain links TRBV18 to TRBJ2-7; TRBD2 is a possible D gene (6 bases). Trimming stripped 6 bases from V and 6 bases from J, with 18 bases between. CDR1 is KGHSH and CDR2 is LQKENI in the germline V gene. This CDR3 has 14 amino acids. This CDR3 is CASSRGGDGGEQYF. The CDR3 bases are TGTGCCAGCTCGCGGGGAGGTGATGGTGGCGAGCAGTACTTC.

This chain uses TRBV11-3 with TRBJ1-4, with TRBD1 matching over 7 bases. There are 15 residues in the CDR3. Germline CDR1 reads SGHNT; CDR2 reads YENEEA. V gave up 5 bases and J gave up 0 bases; unmatched junction bases: 3. The DNA for the CDR3 is TGTGCCAGCAGCAGACAGGGTTCAACTAATGAAAAACTGTTTTTT. Translated: CASSRQGSTNEKLFF.

V is TRBV18 and J is TRBJ1-2, with TRBD1 matching 7 bases. CDR3 size: 15 residues. The V segment lost 3 bases and the J segment 3 bases; nucleotides outside the gene matches: 7. CDR1 and CDR2 (germline): KGHSH, LQKENI. DNA for the CDR3: TGTGCCAGCTCACCGACAGGGAGTGGGGACTATGGCTACACCTTC. Encoded protein: CASSPTGSGDYGYTF.

To note about this clone: One end of the junction fails to match germline, which may point to a read error. The gene calls are TRBV28 and TRBJ1-4, with 9 bases matching TRBD1. The CDR3 has 17 amino acids. Germline CDR1 and CDR2: MDHEN and SYDVKM. The CDR3 nucleotides read TGTGCCAGCAGTGTGGACAGGGGCCGCGCGCGAAATGGAAAACTGTTTTTT. As protein: CASSVDRGRARNGKLFF.

The chain is built from TRBV25-1 and TRBJ1-2, with D possibly being TRBD1 (6 bases). From germline, CDR1 is MGHDK and CDR2 SYGVNS. V was cut by 2 bases and J by 6 bases, with 10 bases left in between. The CDR3 contains 13 residues. The CDR3: CASSERTADGYTF. The CDR3, as DNA: TGTGCCAGCAGTGAAAGGACAGCGGATGGCTACACCTTC.

This clone is deemed medium-sized. V gene TRBV11-3 combines with J gene TRBJ2-2, with a tentative D call TRBD2 (6 bases). Trimming took 1 base from V and 6 from J, leaving 12 bases between them. The germline gives CDR1 SGHNT, CDR2 YENEEA. The CDR3 consists of 15 residues. The CDR3 region has the DNA TGTGCCAGCAGCTTAGGACTAGTTTTGGCCGGGGAGCTGTTTTTT. Protein: CASSLGLVLAGELFF.